A single sample is the source of the 2 T cell receptor beta chains below, sequenced in a study of OX40 agonist ivuxolimab in advanced cancers. TCRdb's copy holds only in-frame clones and misses some; the assay was immunoSEQ multiplex PCR. The profile covers about 76,000 clones, with around 85% appearing a single time and approximately 5.1% taken by the ten largest. The starting material was CD4+ or CD8+ T cells sorted from blood, obtained in a trial of the OX40 agonist ivuxolimab. These receptors were taken from an adult with an advanced solid tumor such as melanoma, head and neck, liver or kidney cancer.

The gene calls are TRBV6-5 and TRBJ2-7; D tentatively reads TRBD1 or TRBD2 (6 bases each). CDR1 and CDR2 from the germline V gene are MNHEY and SVGAGI. Trimming pared 7 bases from V and 4 bases from J, leaving 20 bases between. The CDR3 is 15 amino acids. In nucleotides, the CDR3 is TGTGCCAGCACTGAGTACGGAGGGGGAAAGTACGAGCAGTACTTC. It codes for CASTEYGGGKYEQYF.

The chain employs TRBV19 and TRBJ1-5; possibly TRBD1 for D (6 bases). The CDR3 length is 15 residues. The germline V and J ends were trimmed by 3 bases and 6 bases, with 15 bases remaining between them. CDR1 LNHDA and CDR2 SQIVND come from the germline V gene (reference sequence). The CDR3 here is CASSITIGGAQPQHF. In nucleotides, the CDR3 is TGTGCCAGTAGTATCACGATCGGGGGGGCTCAGCCCCAGCATTTT.